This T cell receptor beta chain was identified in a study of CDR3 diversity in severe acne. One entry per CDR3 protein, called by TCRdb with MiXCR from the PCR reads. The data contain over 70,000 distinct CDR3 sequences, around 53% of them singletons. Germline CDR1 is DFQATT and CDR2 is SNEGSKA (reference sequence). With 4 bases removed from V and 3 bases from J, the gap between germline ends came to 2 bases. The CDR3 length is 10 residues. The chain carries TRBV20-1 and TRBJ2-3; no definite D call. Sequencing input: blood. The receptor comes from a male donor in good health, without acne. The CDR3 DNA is TGCAGTGCTACGACAGATACGCAGTATTTT. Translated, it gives CSATTDTQYF.